This paragraph reports one TCR beta chain. The data belong to a study of CD8 T cells in Susac syndrome. Study background: Sequenced Susac syndrome patients included about six with active disease and under ten who were in remission.

Germline V gene data show CDR1 as LGHNA and CDR2 as YNFKEQ. Trimming pared 2 bases from V and 2 bases from J, leaving 13 bases between. The CDR3 runs to 15 residues. The patients with Susac syndrome satisfied recently defined diagnostic criteria for either definite or probable disease. Random hexamers were used to reverse transcribe the RNA input (about 0.5 to 1 ug). TCRdb independently ran MiXCR on the immunoSEQ multiplex PCR reads; one entry per CDR3 protein. The table records some 96,000 distinct CDR3 sequences, roughly 94% of them present only once. This chain connects TRBV4-2 to TRBJ2-7; D might be TRBD1 or TRBD2, each matching 5 bases. Sequencing was carried out using CD4+ T cells from PBMCs. The clonotype was recovered from a human donor with Susac syndrome. The CDR3 sequence: CASSQSGQGPYEQYF. The CDR3 DNA is TGTGCCAGCAGCCAATCGGGGCAGGGTCCCTACGAGCAGTACTTC.